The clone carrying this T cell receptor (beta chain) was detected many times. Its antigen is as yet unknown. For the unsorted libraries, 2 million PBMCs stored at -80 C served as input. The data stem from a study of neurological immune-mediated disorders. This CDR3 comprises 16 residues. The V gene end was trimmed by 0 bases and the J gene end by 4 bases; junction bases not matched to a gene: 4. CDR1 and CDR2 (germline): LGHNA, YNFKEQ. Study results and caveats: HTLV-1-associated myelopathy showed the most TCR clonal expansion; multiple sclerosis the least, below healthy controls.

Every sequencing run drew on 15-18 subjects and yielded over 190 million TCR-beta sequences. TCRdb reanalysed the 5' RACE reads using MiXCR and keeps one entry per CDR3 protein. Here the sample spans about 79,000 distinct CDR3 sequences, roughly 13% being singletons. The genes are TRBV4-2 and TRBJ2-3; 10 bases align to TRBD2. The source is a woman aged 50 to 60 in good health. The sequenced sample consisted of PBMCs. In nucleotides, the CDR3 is TGTGCCAGCAGCCAAGAGGGAGCGGGGGGGCCAGATACGCAGTATTTT. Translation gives CASSQEGAGGPDTQYF.